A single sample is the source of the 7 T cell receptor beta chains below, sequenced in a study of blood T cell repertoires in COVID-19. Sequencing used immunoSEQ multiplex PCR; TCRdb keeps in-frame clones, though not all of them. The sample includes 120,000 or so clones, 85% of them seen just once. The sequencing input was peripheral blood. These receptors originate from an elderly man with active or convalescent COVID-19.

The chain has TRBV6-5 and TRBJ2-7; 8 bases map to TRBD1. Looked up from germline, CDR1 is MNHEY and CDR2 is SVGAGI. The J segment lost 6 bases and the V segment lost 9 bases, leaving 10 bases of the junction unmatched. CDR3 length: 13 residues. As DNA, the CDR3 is TGTGCCAGTACACAGACAGGGGTGGGCGAGCAGTACTTC. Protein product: CASTQTGVGEQYF.

The CDR3 reads CASSHNGQETQYF. The CDR3 DNA reads TGTGCCAGCAGCCACAACGGCCAAGAGACCCAGTACTTC. The rearrangement uses TRBV3-1 (or the pseudogene TRBV3-2) and TRBJ2-5; D is unresolved. The germline gives CDR1 LGHDT, CDR2 YNNKEL (reference sequence). V was trimmed by 3 bases and J by 1 base, leaving 6 bases between them. This CDR3 has 13 residues.

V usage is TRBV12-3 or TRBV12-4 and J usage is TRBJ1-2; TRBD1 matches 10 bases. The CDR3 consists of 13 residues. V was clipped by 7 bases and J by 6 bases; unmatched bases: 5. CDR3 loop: CASNQDRGNGYTF. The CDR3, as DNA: TGTGCCAGCAATCAGGACAGGGGGAATGGCTACACCTTC.

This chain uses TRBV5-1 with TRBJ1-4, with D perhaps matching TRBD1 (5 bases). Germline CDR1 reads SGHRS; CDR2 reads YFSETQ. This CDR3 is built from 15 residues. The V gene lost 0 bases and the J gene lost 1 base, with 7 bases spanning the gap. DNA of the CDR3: TGCGCCAGCAGCTTGGCCCAGGGAACTAATGAAAAACTGTTTTTT. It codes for CASSLAQGTNEKLFF.

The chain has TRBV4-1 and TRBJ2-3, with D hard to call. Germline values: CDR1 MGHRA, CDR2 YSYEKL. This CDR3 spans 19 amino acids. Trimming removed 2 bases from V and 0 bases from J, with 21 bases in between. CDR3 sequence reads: CASSQNANNARASTDTQYF. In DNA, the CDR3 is TGCGCCAGCAGCCAAAATGCGAATAACGCTCGTGCTAGCACAGATACGCAGTATTTT.

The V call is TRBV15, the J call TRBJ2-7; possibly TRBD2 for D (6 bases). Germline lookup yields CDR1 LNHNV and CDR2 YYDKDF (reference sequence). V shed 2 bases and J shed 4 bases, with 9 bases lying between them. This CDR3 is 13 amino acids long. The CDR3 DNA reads TGTGCCACCAGCAGACCCGGGACTTACGAGCAGTACTTC. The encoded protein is CATSRPGTYEQYF. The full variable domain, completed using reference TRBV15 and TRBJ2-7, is DAMVIQNPRYQVTQFGKPVTLSCSQTLNHNVMYWYQQKSSQAPKLLFHYYDKDFNNEADTPDNFQSRRPNTSFCFLDIRSPGLGDTAMYLCATSRPGTYEQYFGPGTRLTVT.

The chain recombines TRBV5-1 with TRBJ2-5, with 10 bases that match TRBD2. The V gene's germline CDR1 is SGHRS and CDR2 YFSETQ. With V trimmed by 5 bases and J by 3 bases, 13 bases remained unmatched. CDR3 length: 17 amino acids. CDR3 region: CASSPGTSVHGEETQYF. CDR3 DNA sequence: TGCGCCAGCAGTCCCGGGACTAGCGTACATGGGGAAGAGACCCAGTACTTC.